The next 4 T cell receptor beta chains were all read from a single sample in a study of beta chain features in type 1 diabetes. Study results and caveats: There was a moderate but significant shortening of TCRB CDR3s in all four CD4+ subsets of Type 1 diabetes patients.

The study reverse transcribed the entire isolated RNA, so it sequenced expressed TCRB transcripts. This table comes from immunoSEQ multiplex PCR, and its TCRdb copy is limited to in-frame clones, with some not included. This sample has hundreds of thousands of clones; 15% occur once, and the top ten carry around 0.015%. No antigen has been identified for these receptors. The sequenced sample was naive CD4+ T cells from blood. These receptors all stem from a man between 18 and 35 years old with type 1 diabetes.

This clone was counted between two and nine times. The chain links TRBV9 to TRBJ1-6, with D possibly matching TRBD1 (6 bases). The V gene lost 0 bases and the J gene lost 10 bases, with 11 bases spanning the gap. The CDR3 spans 14 residues. From germline, CDR1 is SGDLS and CDR2 YYNGEE. The CDR3 region is CASSVEGGRSPLHF. CDR3 nucleotide sequence: TGTGCCAGCAGCGTAGAAGGGGGTCGCTCACCCCTCCACTTT.

The rearrangement links TRBV4-2 to TRBJ1-2; TRBD1 agrees at 10 bases. CDR1 LGHNA and CDR2 YNFKEQ come from the germline V gene. J gave up 4 bases and V 4 bases, and 15 bases lay outside the gene matches. This CDR3 spans 18 amino acids. This CDR3 is CASSPRLGLDRGFYGYTF. CDR3 DNA: TGTGCCAGCAGCCCCAGGCTGGGGTTGGACAGGGGGTTCTATGGCTACACCTTC.

This chain's CDR3 is CASSYGAGGGETQYF. CDR3 bases: TGTGCCAGCAGTTACGGGGCGGGAGGTGGGGAGACCCAGTACTTC. V is TRBV6-5 and J is TRBJ2-5; 8 bases agree with TRBD2. V lost 2 bases to trimming and J lost 5 bases; unmatched junction nucleotides: 7. Germline CDR1 MNHEY, CDR2 SVGAGI. The CDR3 consists of 15 residues.

This clone showed up just a few times. The chain employs TRBV25-1 and TRBJ1-2, with D unclear. Trimming pared 4 bases from V and 4 bases from J, leaving 10 bases between. The CDR3 loop spans 13 amino acids. In germline, CDR1 is MGHDK, CDR2 SYGVNS. CDR3 sequence: CASSAAASYGYTF. The DNA for the CDR3 is TGTGCCAGCAGTGCGGCGGCTAGCTATGGCTACACCTTC.